Each of the 32 T cell receptor beta chains below was sequenced from the same sample in a study of beta chain features in type 1 diabetes. Since all of the isolated RNA was reverse transcribed, expressed TCRB transcripts were what got sequenced. Measured with immunoSEQ multiplex PCR; TCRdb has only the in-frame clones, and not every one. The repertoire holds hundreds of thousands of clones, with around 65% as singletons. What was sequenced was naive CD4+ T cells from blood. These TCRs come from a man younger than 40 in good health.

About this clone itself: The same CDR3 arises from other DNA sequences in this sample as well. V and J are TRBV4-1 and TRBJ2-5; D remains ambiguous. CDR3 length: 13 amino acids. The germline gives CDR1 MGHRA, CDR2 YSYEKL. Between the trimmed V and J ends, which lost 4 bases and 1 base, there was a span of 7 bases. The CDR3 nucleotides are TGCGCCAGCAGCCTTGCCGTCCAAGAGACCCAGTACTTC. Protein: CASSLAVQETQYF.

V and J are TRBV11-2 and TRBJ2-5; a possible D gene is TRBD2 (6 bases). The CDR3 runs to 14 residues. Per germline, CDR1 SGHAT and CDR2 FQNNGV. V was pared by 5 bases and J by 0 bases, with 10 bases between. The CDR3 DNA reads TGTGCCAGCAGCCGACTAGTTTACCAAGAGACCCAGTACTTC. It codes for CASSRLVYQETQYF.

The chain couples TRBV9 to TRBJ2-3; possible D gene TRBD2, 6 bases. The germline V gene encodes CDR1 SGDLS and CDR2 YYNGEE. This CDR3 region has 14 residues. V dropped 0 bases and J dropped 6 bases, with 11 bases sitting between them. CDR3 sequence (DNA): TGTGCCAGCAGCGTAGGGACTAAACACGATACGCAGTATTTT. Residues: CASSVGTKHDTQYF.

For the CDR3, the DNA is TGCAGCCGTCGGGACGCAGATACGCAGTATTTT. It translates to CSRRDADTQYF. This chain links TRBV29-1 with TRBJ2-3, with D possibly being TRBD1 or TRBD2 (5 bases each). Germline assignment: CDR1 SQVTM and CDR2 ANQGSEA. The V gene lost 8 bases and the J gene lost 4 bases, with 10 bases spanning the gap. This CDR3 region has 11 residues.

The chain carries TRBV7-2 and TRBJ2-3; D possibly corresponds to TRBD1 (6 bases). Trimming pared 5 bases from V and 5 bases from J, leaving 17 bases between. Germline CDR1 reads SGHTA; CDR2 reads FQGNSA. This CDR3 is 15 amino acids long. CDR3: CASSPDRLQGDTQYF. The CDR3 bases are TGTGCCAGCAGCCCAGACAGGTTGCAGGGAGATACGCAGTATTTT.

The chain uses TRBV18 and TRBJ2-1; the D gene could be TRBD1 or TRBD2 (5 bases each). This CDR3 has 14 residues. Looked up from germline, CDR1 is KGHSH and CDR2 is LQKENI. Trimming removed 2 bases at V and 6 bases at J, with 11 bases between. Here the CDR3 reads CASSPYQGPNEQFF. The DNA of the CDR3 is TGTGCCAGCTCACCATACCAGGGACCCAATGAGCAGTTCTTC.

This clone was counted once. The CDR3 protein is CASSLAGTGEQPQHF. The DNA for the CDR3 is TGTGCCAGCAGCTTAGCCGGGACAGGGGAACAGCCCCAGCATTTT. The chain uses TRBV7-2 and TRBJ1-5; 10 bases agree with TRBD1. From germline, CDR1 is SGHTA and CDR2 FQGNSA. This CDR3 has 15 residues. V was pared by 0 bases and J by 7 bases, with 3 bases of the junction left unmatched.

The CDR3 coding sequence is TGCAGCGTTGGGGCCTTGAGGGGCACAGATACGCAGTATTTT. It specifies CSVGALRGTDTQYF. The chain joins TRBV29-1 to TRBJ2-3; possible D gene TRBD2, 5 bases. Germline CDR1 and CDR2: SQVTM and ANQGSEA. Deletions cut 4 bases from V and 1 base from J, with 12 bases between. The CDR3 sequence is 14 residues long.

This chain links TRBV30 with TRBJ1-5; TRBD1 matches at 10 bases. The germline V gene encodes CDR1 GTSNPN and CDR2 SVGIG (reference sequence). CDR3 length equals 15 residues. With 3 bases clipped from V and 8 bases from J, the junction kept 10 bases outside the gene matches. The CDR3 DNA sequence: TGTGCCTGGAGGCACGGGACAGGGGCCTGGAAGCCCCAGCATTTT. It yields the protein CAWRHGTGAWKPQHF.

This sequence joins TRBV7-9 and TRBJ2-1, with 11 bases aligning to TRBD2. The CDR3 runs to 16 residues. CDR1 SEHNR and CDR2 FQNEAQ come from the germline V gene (reference sequence). J lost 2 bases, V lost 3 bases, and 3 bases had no gene match. CDR3 in DNA: TGTGCCAGCAGCTTCTTGACTAGCGGGACCTACAATGAGCAGTTCTTC. It encodes CASSFLTSGTYNEQFF.

The V and J genes are TRBV30 and TRBJ2-7; 8 bases agree with TRBD2. Losses at the gene ends were 4 bases for V and 0 bases for J; bases not matched to a gene: 5. Per the germline V gene, CDR1 is GTSNPN and CDR2 is SVGIG (reference sequence). The CDR3 sequence is 14 residues long. CDR3 DNA sequence: TGTGCCTGGACCGTAGGGACTAGCTCCTACGAGCAGTACTTC. Protein sequence: CAWTVGTSSYEQYF.

V gene TRBV28 combines with J gene TRBJ2-2, with D possibly matching TRBD2 (5 bases). The CDR3 loop spans 14 amino acids. Trimming took off 5 bases at V and 6 bases at J, with 13 bases between the two ends. Germline assignment: CDR1 MDHEN and CDR2 SYDVKM. CDR3: CASSQWTQSGELFF. In DNA, the CDR3 is TGTGCCAGCAGTCAATGGACTCAGTCCGGGGAGCTGTTTTTT.

The chain uses TRBV30 and TRBJ1-1; D not certain. V was shortened by 0 bases and J by 1 base, with 6 bases between the two germline ends. The germline V gene has CDR1 GTSNPN and CDR2 SVGIG (reference sequence). There are 13 residues in the CDR3. This CDR3 is CAWSVLPNTEAFF. The CDR3 DNA sequence: TGTGCCTGGAGTGTACTCCCGAACACTGAAGCTTTCTTT.

A single count supports this clone. The same CDR3 also results from other DNA sequences found in this sample. The V call is TRBV30, the J call TRBJ2-3, with D hard to call. The germline V and J ends were trimmed by 0 bases and 6 bases, with 4 bases remaining between them. In germline, CDR1 is GTSNPN, CDR2 SVGIG (reference sequence). This CDR3 spans 11 amino acids. The CDR3 sequence: CAWSVRDTQYF. As DNA, the CDR3 is TGTGCCTGGAGTGTACGCGATACGCAGTATTTT.

This rearrangement joins TRBV27 to TRBJ2-7; D is possibly TRBD1 (5 bases). The germline V gene encodes CDR1 MNHEY and CDR2 SMNVEV (reference sequence). V lost 5 bases, J lost 0 bases, and 11 bases lay in between. This CDR3 has 14 amino acids. The CDR3 sequence is CASSRRQSSYEQYF. The CDR3 bases are TGTGCCAGCAGTCGCCGACAGAGCTCCTACGAGCAGTACTTC.

The V gene is TRBV5-6, the J gene TRBJ2-5; D is possibly TRBD2 (5 bases). CDR1 is SGHDT and CDR2 is YYEEEE in the germline V gene. V was cut by 2 bases and J by 5 bases, with 10 bases left in between. The CDR3 runs 13 residues. DNA of the CDR3: TGTGCCAGCAGCTTCCTCCGAGGGGAGACCCAGTACTTC. It encodes CASSFLRGETQYF.

The gene calls are TRBV29-1 and TRBJ2-7; 8 nucleotides match TRBD1. The junction had 5 bases not matched to a gene; V was cut back by 3 bases and J by 7 bases. Looked up from germline, CDR1 is SQVTM and CDR2 is ANQGSEA. The CDR3 contains 12 residues. The CDR3 sequence is CSVEAGGREQYF. DNA of the CDR3: TGCAGCGTTGAGGCAGGGGGCAGAGAGCAGTACTTC.

This chain uses TRBV4-1 with TRBJ2-1; 7 bases align to TRBD2. The germline V gene has CDR1 MGHRA and CDR2 YSYEKL. The CDR3 has 16 amino acids. The trim removed 6 bases at V and 7 bases at J, leaving 15 bases unmatched. CDR3 DNA sequence: TGCGCCAGCAGGGGAACGCTGCGGGGGTTCGATAATGAGCAGTTCTTC. Translating it yields CASRGTLRGFDNEQFF.

The chain has TRBV7-9 and TRBJ2-7, with D perhaps TRBD1 or TRBD2 (5 bases each). The CDR3 is made up of 14 amino acids. Germline V gene lookup returns CDR1 SEHNR and CDR2 FQNEAQ (reference sequence). V lost 0 bases to trimming and J lost 2 bases, with 8 bases between them. As DNA, the CDR3 is TGTGCCAGCAGCTTAGCGGGACGGCCCTACGAGCAGTACTTC. It codes for CASSLAGRPYEQYF.

This clone showed up just a few times. The chain carries TRBV10-2 and TRBJ2-7; D may be TRBD2 (5 bases). The germline V and J ends were trimmed by 2 bases and 4 bases, with 6 bases remaining between them. The CDR3 length is 12 residues. CDR1 and CDR2 (germline): WSHSY, SAAADI. The CDR3 loop is CASSERGYEQYF. CDR3 nucleotide sequence: TGCGCCAGCAGTGAGCGGGGATACGAGCAGTACTTC.

The chain is built from TRBV7-9 and TRBJ2-1; TRBD2 matches 7 bases. The germline V gene encodes CDR1 SEHNR and CDR2 FQNEAQ (reference sequence). The V and J ends lost 5 bases and 12 bases, in that order; junction bases with no gene match: 10. This CDR3 spans 13 amino acids. The CDR3 DNA sequence: TGTGCCAGCAGCATTAGCGGGCCCGGTATGCAGTTCTTC. Protein sequence: CASSISGPGMQFF. Drawing the rest from reference TRBV7-9 and TRBJ2-1, the complete variable domain is DTGVSQNPRHKITKRGQNVTFRCDPISEHNRLYWYRQTLGQGPEFLTYFQNEAQLEKSRLLSDRFSAERPKGSFSTLEIQRTEQGDSAMYLCASSISGPGMQFFGPGTRLTVL.

The table lists this clone with a count of one. The chain links TRBV30 to TRBJ2-7; D may be TRBD2 (5 bases). CDR1 is GTSNPN and CDR2 is SVGIG in the germline V gene (reference sequence). V was trimmed by 0 bases and J by 6 bases, leaving 15 bases between them. The CDR3 is made up of 14 amino acids. CDR3: CAWSVSPSSLEQYF. For the CDR3, the DNA is TGTGCCTGGAGTGTAAGCCCTAGCTCCCTCGAGCAGTACTTC. Full variable domain (missing parts from reference TRBV30 and TRBJ2-7): SQTIHQWPATLVQPVGSPLSLECTVEGTSNPNLYWYRQAAGRGLQLLFYSVGIGQISSEVPQNLSASRPQDRQFILSSKKLLLSDSGFYLCAWSVSPSSLEQYFGPGTRLTVT.

The J gene is TRBJ2-7, the V gene TRBV29-1; 11 nucleotides align to TRBD1. The V segment lost 6 bases and the J segment 2 bases; nucleotides outside the gene matches: 6. The CDR3 consists of 14 residues. CDR1 is SQVTM and CDR2 is ANQGSEA in the germline V gene. The chain's CDR3 is CSVAPGQGAYEQYF. CDR3 DNA sequence: TGCAGCGTAGCTCCGGGACAGGGGGCCTACGAGCAGTACTTC.

The chain couples TRBV5-4 to TRBJ2-5, with TRBD1 matching 8 bases. CDR3 length: 15 amino acids. V was pared by 4 bases and J by 5 bases, with 10 bases of the junction left unmatched. Germline values: CDR1 SGHNT, CDR2 YYREEE (reference sequence). The CDR3 is CASSPPGGLVETQYF. As DNA, the CDR3 is TGTGCCAGCAGCCCACCAGGGGGCTTGGTGGAGACCCAGTACTTC.

This clone was detected only a few times. V and J are TRBV10-3 and TRBJ2-2; D is undetermined. This CDR3 contains 14 residues. The V and J ends lost 3 bases and 5 bases respectively, with 10 bases between them. The germline V gene has CDR1 ENHRY and CDR2 SYGVKD. The CDR3 DNA is TGTGCCATCAGTGAATGGCAGGATACCGGGGAGCTGTTTTTT. This translates into CAISEWQDTGELFF.

The rearrangement uses TRBV30 and TRBJ2-4, with D perhaps matching TRBD1 (5 bases). In germline, CDR1 is GTSNPN, CDR2 SVGIG (reference sequence). The CDR3 consists of 12 residues. V lost 1 base and J lost 4, with 5 bases in between. The CDR3 region is CAWSEGKNIQYF. CDR3 DNA: TGTGCCTGGAGTGAGGGGAAAAACATTCAGTACTTC.

In the case of this clone: The sample has other DNA sequences that encode this CDR3 too. The chain employs TRBV28 and TRBJ2-7; D gene uncertain. The CDR3 length is 12 residues. Germline V gene lookup returns CDR1 MDHEN and CDR2 SYDVKM. V shed 2 bases and J shed 3 bases, with 5 bases lying between them. For the CDR3, the DNA is TGTGCCAGCAGTTTAAGTGGCTACGAGCAGTACTTC. As protein: CASSLSGYEQYF.

This rearrangement joins TRBV6-6 to TRBJ2-5; TRBD2 is a possible D gene (5 bases). The CDR3 is 12 residues long. Trimming left V 5 bases short and J 3 bases short, with 7 bases between. In germline, CDR1 is MNHNY, CDR2 SVGAGI (reference sequence). The CDR3 loop is CASSRGEETQYF. CDR3 nucleotide sequence: TGTGCCAGCAGTCGGGGAGAAGAGACCCAGTACTTC.

The genes are TRBV6-5 and TRBJ1-4; tentative D call: TRBD1 (5 bases). Trimming cost V 2 bases and J 8 bases, with 12 bases left between them. This CDR3 region has 14 residues. Germline V lookup: CDR1 MNHEY, CDR2 SVGAGI. DNA of the CDR3: TGTGCCAGCAGTTACCGGCAGGGAATGGAAAAACTGTTTTTT. Protein product: CASSYRQGMEKLFF.

J is TRBJ1-5 and V is TRBV20-1; unclear D gene. The germline V and J ends were trimmed by 5 bases and 9 bases, with 8 bases remaining between them. This CDR3 has 10 amino acids. Germline CDR1 DFQATT, CDR2 SNEGSKA (reference sequence). CDR3 bases: TGCAGTGCTGGGCCCATGCCCCAGCATTTT. Its protein product is CSAGPMPQHF.

This chain links TRBV10-3 with TRBJ2-1; D is uncertain. This CDR3 is 13 amino acids long. Germline V CDR1 and CDR2: ENHRY, SYGVKD. The V end lost 8 bases, the J end lost 8 bases, and 16 bases lay between the germline ends. The CDR3 reads CAIVEAAGDEQFF. DNA of the CDR3: TGTGCCATCGTAGAGGCAGCCGGTGATGAGCAGTTCTTC.

With respect to this clone: The same CDR3 can be traced to other DNA sequences in this sample. The chain recombines TRBV7-2 with TRBJ2-1; TRBD2 is a possible D gene (5 bases). V was trimmed by 2 bases and J by 3 bases, leaving 5 bases between them. Germline V gene sequence: CDR1 SGHTA, CDR2 FQGNSA. This CDR3 has 13 amino acids. CDR3: CASSLTSYNEQFF. The CDR3 DNA reads TGTGCCAGCAGCTTAACTAGCTACAATGAGCAGTTCTTC.